A single sample gave rise to the 30 T cell receptor delta chains below, sequenced in a study of Vδ1+ human thymocytes. General study findings and limits: In the thymus, TRG and TRD repertoires looked highly polyclonal with Gaussian CDR3 lengths.

Sequences come from RNA converted to cDNA by reverse transcription. CDR3 amplicons came from multiplex PCR with pooled V-gene forward and constant-region reverse primers. TCRdb re-analyzed the multiplex PCR reads via CATT. The data hold over 65,000 delta-chain clones, with approximately 37% observed a single time. These receptors' antigens are unknown. Sequencing was done on a sample of Vdelta1+ gamma-delta thymocytes from the thymus. Regarding subset: FACS-sorted CD3+ TCRalphabeta- TCRVdelta1+ TCRVdelta2- thymocytes. Source of these receptors: a boy younger than two who had congenital heart surgery.

This rearrangement joins TRDV1 to TRDJ1; 7 bases match TRDD3. With 8 bases clipped from V and 0 bases from J, the junction kept 24 bases outside the gene matches. CDR1 is TSWWSYY and CDR2 is QGS in the germline V gene. There are 20 residues in the CDR3. CDR3: CALTCGWGARSSKYTDKLIF. CDR3 in DNA: TGTGCTCTTACTTGCGGCTGGGGGGCTAGGTCATCGAAGTACACCGATAAACTCATCTTT.

This clone was seen just once. The chain has TRDV1 and TRDJ1; 7 bases align to TRDD3. The CDR3 runs 24 residues. Germline CDR1 TSWWSYY, CDR2 QGS. The V gene end was trimmed by 6 bases and the J gene end by 0 bases; junction bases not matched to a gene: 34. This CDR3 is CALGRTMATLYCCTGDSYTDKLIF. CDR3 DNA sequence: TGTGCTCTTGGTAGAACGATGGCTACTCTGTACTGTTGTACTGGGGATTCGTACACCGATAAACTCATCTTT.

This clone showed up just a few times. The chain uses TRDV1 and TRDJ1; 13 bases are a match to TRDD3. After removal of 0 bases from V and 0 bases from J, the junction contained 19 bases not matched to a gene. Germline assignment: CDR1 TSWWSYY and CDR2 QGS. The CDR3 spans 23 residues. The CDR3 DNA reads TGTGCTCTTGGGGAACTAGCGGTCCTACGTGGTACTGGGGGATACGACGACACCGATAAACTCATCTTT. Protein sequence: CALGELAVLRGTGGYDDTDKLIF.

This clone occurred once. This chain connects TRDV1 to TRDJ1; 8 positions agree with TRDD2. The J segment lost 0 bases and the V segment lost 4 bases, leaving 31 bases of the junction unmatched. Germline V gene sequence: CDR1 TSWWSYY, CDR2 QGS. The CDR3 is made up of 24 amino acids. DNA of the CDR3: TGTGCTCTTGGGGCACGGTGGCCTTCCTATTCTAGGAGCGTCGGGGGGTCTTACACCGATAAACTCATCTTT. It specifies CALGARWPSYSRSVGGSYTDKLIF.

The chain is built from TRDV1 and TRDJ1, with D hard to call. The CDR3 loop spans 17 amino acids. The germline V gene encodes CDR1 TSWWSYY and CDR2 QGS. Deletions cut 5 bases from V and 0 bases from J, with 19 bases between. CDR3 sequence reads: CALGHSTRDPHTDKLIF. The CDR3 nucleotides read TGTGCTCTTGGGCATTCTACGAGGGACCCCCACACCGATAAACTCATCTTT.

The chain recombines TRDV1 with TRDJ1; D is tentatively TRDD2 or TRDD3 (5 bases each). The CDR3 runs 18 residues. Germline CDR1 is TSWWSYY and CDR2 is QGS. Between the trimmed V and J ends, which lost 0 bases and 1 base, there was a span of 18 bases. The CDR3, as DNA: TGTGCTCTTGGGGAACTTGGTTTCCTGGGAGGTTTCACCGATAAACTCATCTTT. It is translated as CALGELGFLGGFTDKLIF.

The chain couples TRDV1 to TRDJ1, with 12 nucleotides matching TRDD3. The V gene end was trimmed by 1 base and the J gene end by 3 bases; junction bases not matched to a gene: 15. The CDR3 extends over 20 amino acids. CDR1 and CDR2 from the germline V gene are TSWWSYY and QGS. The CDR3 spells CALGEQGVLGDTSCADKLIF. For the CDR3, the DNA is TGTGCTCTTGGGGAACAGGGGGTACTGGGGGATACCTCTTGCGCCGATAAACTCATCTTT.

V gene TRDV1 combines with J gene TRDJ1; 9 bases are a match to TRDD3. V lost 2 bases, J lost 0 bases, and 22 bases stayed unmatched. This CDR3 has 22 amino acids. Germline CDR1 reads TSWWSYY; CDR2 reads QGS. The CDR3 DNA reads as TGTGCTCTTGGGGAATCCGCCCGCAGCCGTACTGGGGGAGACGGCAACACCGATAAACTCATCTTT. Its protein is CALGESARSRTGGDGNTDKLIF.

This chain connects TRDV1 to TRDJ1; TRDD3 agrees at 8 bases. The CDR3 extends over 19 amino acids. The germline CDR1 and CDR2 sequences are TSWWSYY and QGS. Germline trimming cut 2 bases from V and 2 bases from J; bases unmatched to any gene: 16. CDR3 sequence reads: CALGENSLSTYWGTDKLIF. In DNA form, the CDR3 reads TGTGCTCTTGGGGAAAATTCCTTATCCACTTACTGGGGGACCGATAAACTCATCTTT.

The V and J genes are TRDV1 and TRDJ1, with 11 bases identical to TRDD3. Germline V gives CDR1 TSWWSYY, CDR2 QGS. With 5 bases clipped from V and 0 bases from J, the junction kept 17 bases outside the gene matches. This CDR3 has 20 residues. CDR3 residues: CALGIPFPWGIRGYTDKLIF. The CDR3 bases are TGTGCTCTTGGGATTCCCTTCCCATGGGGGATACGCGGGTACACCGATAAACTCATCTTT.

The V call is TRDV1, the J call TRDJ1; the match to TRDD3 covers 13 bases. The CDR3 is made up of 24 amino acids. Germline CDR1 reads TSWWSYY; CDR2 reads QGS. Trimming at V came to 4 bases and at J to 1 base, leaving 27 bases not matched to a gene. CDR3 loop: CALGVGYPVLGDTNLKLSTDKLIF. As DNA, the CDR3 is TGTGCTCTTGGGGTCGGGTACCCCGTACTGGGGGATACGAACCTCAAACTGTCCACCGATAAACTCATCTTT.

This clone has just a few counts. The chain recombines TRDV1 with TRDJ1; 7 bases align to TRDD3. Per the germline V gene, CDR1 is TSWWSYY and CDR2 is QGS. The trim removed 2 bases at V and 1 base at J, leaving 19 bases unmatched. The CDR3 is made up of 20 amino acids. The DNA of the CDR3 is TGTGCTCTTGGGGAAACGGAGAGCGACTGGGGCCCCCCGGGCACCGATAAACTCATCTTT. Amino acid sequence: CALGETESDWGPPGTDKLIF.

The chain carries TRDV1 and TRDJ1; 8 nucleotides agree with TRDD3. CDR1 and CDR2 (germline): TSWWSYY, QGS. The CDR3 length is 20 residues. The V and J ends lost 5 bases and 1 base, in that order; junction bases with no gene match: 21. As DNA, the CDR3 is TGTGCTCTTGGGCCCCGCCACGAGGCGGGGGGATATTACCCCACCGATAAACTCATCTTT. This sequence encodes CALGPRHEAGGYYPTDKLIF.

This clone occurred a few times. The rearrangement uses TRDV1 and TRDJ1; 7 nucleotides align to TRDD2. This CDR3 is built from 20 residues. Germline trimming cut 3 bases from V and 0 bases from J; bases unmatched to any gene: 19. Germline lookup yields CDR1 TSWWSYY and CDR2 QGS. The CDR3 DNA follows: TGTGCTCTTGGGGACGGATTCCTACGATGGTGGGGACAGTACACCGATAAACTCATCTTT. This translates into CALGDGFLRWWGQYTDKLIF.

The chain recombines TRDV1 with TRDJ1, with 9 bases matching TRDD2. V was clipped by 5 bases and J by 0 bases; unmatched bases: 28. CDR1 is TSWWSYY, CDR2 QGS, per germline. This CDR3 comprises 23 residues. The CDR3, as DNA: TGTGCTCTTGGGACGATTAAAGGCCTTCCTACAACGCGGGGGAATTATTACACCGATAAACTCATCTTT. Translating gives CALGTIKGLPTTRGNYYTDKLIF.

The rearrangement links TRDV1 to TRDJ1; 11 positions agree with TRDD3. The germline gives CDR1 TSWWSYY, CDR2 QGS. The CDR3 has 22 amino acids. With V trimmed by 5 bases and J by 0 bases, 23 bases remained unmatched. The DNA for the CDR3 is TGTGCTCTTGGGCACTCCTACAGGTTCGTGCCTGGGGGATACCAGTACACCGATAAACTCATCTTT. Protein product: CALGHSYRFVPGGYQYTDKLIF.

Regarding this clone: It may be a read error: a sequence one base away is much more abundant. Other DNA variants within this sample encode the same CDR3. The genes are TRDV2 and TRDJ1; D is unresolved. CDR1 GEAIGNYY and CDR2 EKD come from the germline V gene. The CDR3 runs to 14 residues. V lost 7 bases, J lost 0 bases, and 14 bases lay in between. CDR3 in amino acids: CAWPMSHDTDKLIF. CDR3 bases: TGTGCCTGGCCTATGTCCCATGACACCGATAAACTCATCTTT.

This clone was seen a few times. The chain combines TRDV1 with TRDJ1, with 8 bases matching TRDD3. V shed 5 bases, J shed 0 bases, and the junction held 23 bases outside the gene matches. This CDR3 region has 21 residues. Per the germline V gene, CDR1 is TSWWSYY and CDR2 is QGS. CDR3 coding DNA: TGTGCTCTTGGGCCCCGCCTACACTCCTGGGGGACCCCCCTGTACACCGATAAACTCATCTTT. This encodes CALGPRLHSWGTPLYTDKLIF.

This clone has more than one count but fewer than ten. The chain uses TRDV2 and TRDJ1; 8 nucleotides align to TRDD3. Germline loops: CDR1 GEAIGNYY, CDR2 EKD. V was pared by 5 bases and J by 1 base, with 8 bases of the junction left unmatched. The CDR3 contains 15 residues. The CDR3 nucleotides are TGTGCCTGTGTGTATCTGGGGGAACTCACCGATAAACTCATCTTT. Amino acids: CACVYLGELTDKLIF.

The rearrangement links TRDV1 to TRDJ2; 9 positions agree with TRDD3. V lost 2 bases to trimming and J lost 8 bases; unmatched junction nucleotides: 21. The CDR3 totals 20 residues. Germline CDR1 and CDR2: TSWWSYY and QGS. CDR3: CALGETKATGVGDREAQLFF. CDR3 DNA sequence: TGTGCTCTTGGGGAAACAAAGGCGACTGGGGTGGGGGATAGGGAGGCACAACTCTTCTTT.

V gene TRDV1 combines with J gene TRDJ1, with D perhaps matching TRDD3 (5 bases). V lost 0 bases and J 2 bases, leaving 22 bases between the germline ends. In germline, CDR1 is TSWWSYY, CDR2 QGS. This CDR3 spans 19 amino acids. The CDR3 spells CALGELDPGSLGETDKLIF. The CDR3, as DNA: TGTGCTCTTGGGGAACTAGACCCCGGCTCTCTCGGGGAGACCGATAAACTCATCTTT.

This clone appeared a few times. The chain uses TRDV1 and TRDJ1; a possible D gene is TRDD2 (5 bases). The CDR3 totals 19 residues. V dropped 3 bases and J dropped 7 bases, with 30 bases sitting between them. Germline V gene data show CDR1 as TSWWSYY and CDR2 as QGS. The CDR3 DNA sequence: TGTGCTCTTGGGGAGCCAATTACTTCCCGCCCTTACGGTAAGGGTAAACTCATCTTT. Its protein product is CALGEPITSRPYGKGKLIF.

This chain uses TRDV1 with TRDJ1, with D perhaps given as TRDD2 or TRDD3 (6 bases each). Germline lookup yields CDR1 TSWWSYY and CDR2 QGS. V lost 0 bases to trimming and J lost 0 bases, with 38 bases between them. The CDR3 covers 25 residues. The DNA of the CDR3 is TGTGCTCTTGGGGAACTACGCCCTGGATCCTCCTACGTGACTGGGAGGGGTTTCTACACCGATAAACTCATCTTT. Its protein is CALGELRPGSSYVTGRGFYTDKLIF.

The V gene is TRDV1, the J gene TRDJ1; 9 bases align to TRDD2. The CDR3 totals 26 residues. Per the germline V gene, CDR1 is TSWWSYY and CDR2 is QGS. Unmatched junction bases numbered 35, after V lost 3 bases and J lost 0 bases. In nucleotides, the CDR3 is TGTGCTCTTGGGGATACTTCCTCCTTCCTACTTTACCGGGATAACCCAGCAACAGTGTACACCGATAAACTCATCTTT. Its translation: CALGDTSSFLLYRDNPATVYTDKLIF.

The chain uses TRDV1 and TRDJ1, with D unclear. CDR1 is TSWWSYY and CDR2 is QGS in the germline V gene. V lost 6 bases to trimming and J lost 0 bases, with 8 bases between them. This CDR3 spans 13 amino acids. DNA for the CDR3: TGTGCTCTTGGAAGTCGACACACCGATAAACTCATCTTT. Translating gives CALGSRHTDKLIF.

This chain links TRDV1 with TRDJ1; 9 bases map to TRDD3. The CDR3 runs to 17 residues. Germline CDR1 reads TSWWSYY; CDR2 reads QGS. Germline trimming cut 0 bases from V and 8 bases from J; bases unmatched to any gene: 13. The CDR3 DNA sequence: TGTGCTCTTGGGGAACTCCTAGATCTGACTGGGGGAGCAAAACTCATCTTT. Protein product: CALGELLDLTGGAKLIF.

This sequence joins TRDV1 and TRDJ1; 9 bases fit TRDD3. Germline V gene sequence: CDR1 TSWWSYY, CDR2 QGS. The V segment lost 0 bases and the J segment 2 bases; nucleotides outside the gene matches: 28. The CDR3 is made up of 24 amino acids. Here the CDR3 DNA reads TGTGCTCTTGGGGAACTAGGCTCCAATGGCGTACTGGGGGACCCCCTGGGGGGTACCGATAAACTCATCTTT. Its translation is CALGELGSNGVLGDPLGGTDKLIF.

This clone has just a few counts. The rearrangement uses TRDV1 and TRDJ1, with D perhaps assigned TRDD2 or TRDD3 (7 bases each). The V end lost 6 bases, the J end lost 0 bases, and 29 bases lay between the germline ends. CDR3 length: 20 amino acids. The germline V gene encodes CDR1 TSWWSYY and CDR2 QGS. Here the CDR3 reads CALGPFLCTGERRYTDKLIF. In nucleotides, the CDR3 is TGTGCTCTTGGCCCCTTCCTCTGTACTGGGGAAAGGCGGTACACCGATAAACTCATCTTT.

This clone appeared a few times. The V call is TRDV1, the J call TRDJ2; D perhaps matches TRDD2 (5 bases). CDR3 length equals 17 residues. V lost 3 bases to trimming and J lost 0 bases, with 14 bases between them. Germline CDR1 TSWWSYY, CDR2 QGS. The CDR3 bases are TGTGCTCTTGGGGACCTTCACCGCTCACCTTTGACAGCACAACTCTTCTTT. As protein: CALGDLHRSPLTAQLFF.

This clone was recorded a few times. At the DNA level, this CDR3 is encoded by other sequences in the same sample as well. The chain recombines TRDV1 with TRDJ1; 7 bases fit TRDD3. This CDR3 spans 18 amino acids. J lost 6 bases, V lost 0 bases, and 16 bases had no gene match. In germline, CDR1 is TSWWSYY, CDR2 QGS. CDR3 protein: CALGELPSSYGGPNKLIF. DNA of the CDR3: TGTGCTCTTGGGGAACTCCCCTCCTCTTATGGGGGACCTAATAAACTCATCTTT.